These 23 T cell receptor beta chains share one sample of origin, sequenced in a study of shared clonotypes between healthy human individuals. Sequencing was performed with immunoSEQ multiplex PCR; in TCRdb, only in-frame clones are kept and a portion is missing. The sample includes fewer than 800,000 clones, 90% to 95% of them seen just once. The naive CD8 fraction comprised CD45RO-negative cells positively selected for CCR7 and excluded terminally differentiated effector memory CD45RA+ cells. Sequences were obtained from naive CD8+ T cells sorted from blood. The receptor source for this set is a man aged 30 to 39 in good health.

The rearrangement joins TRBV7-9 to TRBJ2-7, with D maybe TRBD2 (6 bases). Germline V lookup: CDR1 SEHNR, CDR2 FQNEAQ (reference sequence). The CDR3 totals 12 residues. Trimming left V 5 bases short and J 8 bases short, with 13 bases between. CDR3 residues: CASSLRDFQQYF. DNA of the CDR3: TGTGCCAGCAGCCTCCGGGACTTCCAGCAGTACTTC.

The chain combines TRBV4-2 with TRBJ2-5; D is ambiguous. Germline CDR1 and CDR2: LGHNA and YNFKEQ. Trimming took off 2 bases at V and 7 bases at J, with 17 bases between the two ends. The CDR3 is 15 residues long. As DNA, the CDR3 is TGTGCCAGCAGCCAACCCCCGCGGTTCGCCGTGACCCAGTACTTC. This gives the protein CASSQPPRFAVTQYF.

The chain has TRBV2 and TRBJ2-5; 9 bases fit TRBD1. With 7 bases clipped from V and 9 bases from J, the junction kept 15 bases outside the gene matches. The germline V gene has CDR1 SNHLY and CDR2 FYNNEI. The CDR3 contains 15 residues. CDR3 sequence: CASKRPGQGRRAQYF. DNA for the CDR3: TGTGCCAGCAAAAGGCCGGGACAGGGCCGGCGGGCCCAGTACTTC.

V usage is TRBV9 and J usage is TRBJ1-1, with TRBD1 matching 7 bases. Germline CDR1 SGDLS, CDR2 YYNGEE. Losses at the gene ends were 4 bases for V and 10 bases for J; bases not matched to a gene: 7. The CDR3 spans 12 residues. The CDR3 loop reads CASSSGSGGAFF. The CDR3 DNA reads as TGTGCCAGCAGCTCGGGTTCAGGGGGAGCTTTCTTT.

CDR3 nucleotides: TGTGCCAGCAGTTTATTCCCGCCGGGCCAGGAGACCCAGTACTTC. It yields the protein CASSLFPPGQETQYF. This chain links TRBV28 with TRBJ2-5; the D is unclear. CDR1 is MDHEN and CDR2 is SYDVKM in the germline V gene. The CDR3 has 15 residues. Trimming took off 1 base at V and 5 bases at J, with 14 bases between the two ends.

This clone was detected once. This chain uses TRBV19 with TRBJ2-1; tentatively, D is TRBD2 (5 bases). This CDR3 has 14 residues. Germline V CDR1 and CDR2: LNHDA, SQIVND (reference sequence). V lost 4 bases and J lost 3, with 10 bases in between. The CDR3: CASSSSGRYNEQFF. DNA for the CDR3: TGTGCCAGTAGTAGCAGCGGCCGCTACAATGAGCAGTTCTTC.

The chain has TRBV4-3 and TRBJ2-7, with a tentative D call TRBD1 (5 bases). CDR3 length: 14 residues. Trimming took 10 bases from V and 7 from J, leaving 23 bases between them. Germline V gives CDR1 LGHNA, CDR2 YSLEER. The CDR3 protein is CATKEGVVPLEQYF. In DNA form, the CDR3 reads TGCGCCACCAAGGAAGGGGTCGTCCCCCTGGAGCAGTACTTC.

This chain links TRBV6-5 with TRBJ2-7; D ambiguous. This CDR3 region has 13 residues. Germline values: CDR1 MNHEY, CDR2 SVGAGI. The V end lost 5 bases, the J end lost 0 bases, and 8 bases lay between the germline ends. The CDR3 sequence: CASSTASSYEQYF. DNA of the CDR3: TGTGCCAGCAGTACGGCCAGCTCCTACGAGCAGTACTTC.

V is TRBV29-1 and J is TRBJ2-1; TRBD2 agrees at 10 bases. V shed 5 bases, J shed 0 bases, and the junction held 7 bases outside the gene matches. The germline V gene encodes CDR1 SQVTM and CDR2 ANQGSEA. The CDR3 extends over 16 amino acids. CDR3 bases: TGCAGCGTTCTTGGACTAGCGGATATCTCCTACAATGAGCAGTTCTTC. Translating it yields CSVLGLADISYNEQFF.

The chain links TRBV15 to TRBJ2-1; 8 bases are shared with TRBD2. Germline loops: CDR1 LNHNV, CDR2 YYDKDF (reference sequence). V lost 3 bases and J lost 1; bases outside the gene matches: 5. This CDR3 comprises 16 residues. CDR3 nucleotides: TGTGCCACCAGCAGGCCCACTAGCGGTTCCTACAATGAGCAGTTCTTC. It is translated as CATSRPTSGSYNEQFF.

This sequence joins TRBV13 and TRBJ2-7, with a possible D match to TRBD2 (6 bases). The germline V and J ends were trimmed by 8 bases and 2 bases, with 19 bases remaining between them. Per the germline V gene, CDR1 is PRHDT and CDR2 is FYEKMQ (reference sequence). The CDR3 length is 15 residues. CDR3 sequence (DNA): TGTGCCAGCCGTACCATGGGGGGATCCACCTACGAGCAGTACTTC. Amino acids: CASRTMGGSTYEQYF. The whole variable domain, filled in from reference TRBV13 and TRBJ2-7, reads AAGVIQSPRHLIKEKRETATLKCYPIPRHDTVYWYQQGPGQDPQFLISFYEKMQSDKGSIPDRFSAQQFSDYHSELNMSSLELGDSALYFCASRTMGGSTYEQYFGPGTRLTVT.

This clone appeared once. This rearrangement joins TRBV9 to TRBJ2-7; D is tentatively TRBD1 or TRBD2 (5 bases each). This CDR3 has 16 residues. Trimming stripped 3 bases from V and 4 bases from J, with 20 bases between. Germline-derived CDR1 and CDR2 are SGDLS and YYNGEE. CDR3 sequence (DNA): TGTGCCAGCAGCGGAAGACCAAGCGAGGGGAAGTACGAGCAGTACTTC. Its translation: CASSGRPSEGKYEQYF.

The CDR3 region has the DNA TGCGCCAGCAGCACGACACATAACACTGAAGCTTTCTTT. Protein: CASSTTHNTEAFF. V is TRBV5-1 and J is TRBJ1-1; D not certain. The CDR3 has 13 residues. Germline lookup yields CDR1 SGHRS and CDR2 YFSETQ. V dropped 4 bases and J dropped 2 bases, with 9 bases sitting between them.

The chain uses TRBV25-1 and TRBJ2-5; 11 bases are shared with TRBD1. The germline CDR1 and CDR2 sequences are MGHDK and SYGVNS. CDR3 length: 15 residues. Germline trimming cut 4 bases from V and 3 bases from J; bases unmatched to any gene: 4. CDR3 region: CASSGGTGGEETQYF. CDR3 nucleotide sequence: TGTGCCAGCAGTGGTGGGACAGGGGGTGAAGAGACCCAGTACTTC.

This clone was counted between two and nine times. V and J are TRBV7-9 and TRBJ1-2; no reliable D call. The V gene's germline CDR1 is SEHNR and CDR2 FQNEAQ (reference sequence). This CDR3 has 15 residues. Trimming removed 1 base at V and 0 bases at J, with 9 bases between. In DNA, the CDR3 is TGTGCCAGCAGCTTAGGTGCGGAAGCTAACTATGGCTACACCTTC. It translates to CASSLGAEANYGYTF.

The gene calls are TRBV2 and TRBJ2-5; D not resolved. Trimming removed 7 bases at V and 1 base at J, with 13 bases between. This CDR3 contains 14 residues. From germline, CDR1 is SNHLY and CDR2 FYNNEI. The CDR3 DNA follows: TGTGCCAGCATAGGGTGGGCGGTCCAAGAGACCCAGTACTTC. Protein: CASIGWAVQETQYF.

The chain employs TRBV7-9 and TRBJ2-3; possibly TRBD1 or TRBD2 for D (5 bases each). CDR3 length equals 16 residues. CDR1 is SEHNR and CDR2 is FQNEAQ in the germline V gene (reference sequence). The V end was cut by 4 bases, the J end by 7 bases, with 21 bases between. CDR3 DNA: TGTGCCAGCAGCTCCGTCGGGGCAGGGCCTCGATATACGCAGTATTTT. Residues: CASSSVGAGPRYTQYF.

The chain recombines TRBV15 with TRBJ2-7, with unresolved D. V was trimmed by 0 bases and J by 0 bases, leaving 9 bases between them. The germline gives CDR1 LNHNV, CDR2 YYDKDF (reference sequence). This CDR3 region has 15 residues. The DNA for the CDR3 is TGTGCCACCAGCAGAGATACTGGGCGCTCCTACGAGCAGTACTTC. Translated, it gives CATSRDTGRSYEQYF.

The rearrangement uses TRBV28 and TRBJ2-7; either TRBD1 or TRBD2 may supply D (5 bases each). Germline lookup yields CDR1 MDHEN and CDR2 SYDVKM. Trimming cost V 5 bases and J 3 bases, with 11 bases left between them. The CDR3 sequence is 13 residues long. CDR3 sequence: CASSPGRNYEQYF. The CDR3 nucleotides read TGTGCCAGCAGTCCGGGACGGAACTACGAGCAGTACTTC. The whole variable domain, remainder taken from reference TRBV28 and TRBJ2-7, is DVKVTQSSRYLVKRTGEKVFLECVQDMDHENMFWYRQDPGLGLRLIYFSYDVKMKEKGDIPEGYSVSREKKERFSLILESASTNQTSMYLCASSPGRNYEQYFGPGTRLTVT.

The chain recombines TRBV5-6 with TRBJ2-6, with D unclear. In germline, CDR1 is SGHDT, CDR2 YYEEEE. This CDR3 spans 15 amino acids. The V and J ends lost 1 base and 6 bases respectively, with 11 bases between them. CDR3 loop: CASSLYAIKANVLTF. DNA for the CDR3: TGTGCCAGCAGCTTGTATGCGATTAAGGCCAACGTCCTGACTTTC.

V and J are TRBV28 and TRBJ1-2; no clear D. Trimming stripped 0 bases from V and 2 bases from J, with 10 bases between. This CDR3 is 15 amino acids long. The V gene's germline CDR1 is MDHEN and CDR2 SYDVKM. The CDR3 protein is CASSLWEEVNYGYTF. The CDR3 bases are TGTGCCAGCAGTTTATGGGAGGAGGTGAACTATGGCTACACCTTC.

The chain employs TRBV27 and TRBJ2-3, with TRBD2 matching over 10 bases. The CDR3 covers 17 residues. The V gene's germline CDR1 is MNHEY and CDR2 SMNVEV (reference sequence). V dropped 2 bases and J dropped 0; count of bases not matched to a gene: 5. The CDR3 here is CASSLAGLAASTDTQYF. As DNA, the CDR3 is TGTGCCAGCAGTTTAGCCGGACTAGCGGCTAGCACAGATACGCAGTATTTT.

The V and J genes are TRBV19 and TRBJ2-7, with a tentative D call TRBD1 (5 bases). The CDR3 is 15 amino acids. The ends were cut back, 5 bases at V and 7 bases at J, with 21 bases in the middle. The germline CDR1 and CDR2 sequences are LNHDA and SQIVND (reference sequence). CDR3 coding DNA: TGTGCCAGTAGTCTCCGGTGGGGCAGGGCGGAGGAGCAGTACTTC. As protein: CASSLRWGRAEEQYF.